The rows below give T cell receptor beta chains drawn from one sample of a study of blood T cell repertoires in COVID-19. Sequencing used immunoSEQ multiplex PCR; TCRdb keeps in-frame clones, though not all of them. The sample has roughly 250,000 clones, around 89% seen once. The sample taken for sequencing was PBMCs or T cells enriched from blood (not recorded which). Receptor source: a man aged 40-49 years who had recovered from COVID-19. Both conserved end residues are part of each CDR3. Each record gives: CDR3 DNA, CDR3 protein, clone size, D gene, V gene, J gene. D genes are given only for firm matches. The listing skips clone size in some rows; elsewhere it reads once, few, many or a size class.

cdr3_nt: TGTGCCAGCAGTGGGAGGACTAGCGGGAGGTACGAGCAGTACTTC; cdr3_aa: CASSGRTSGRYEQYF; clone_size: -; d_call: TRBD2; v_call: TRBV28; j_call: TRBJ2-7
cdr3_nt: TGTGCCAGCAGCGTAGGGGGGACAGGCTACGAGCAGTACTTC; cdr3_aa: CASSVGGTGYEQYF; clone_size: -; d_call: TRBD1; v_call: TRBV9; j_call: TRBJ2-7
cdr3_nt: TGTGCCAGCAGCCGAAGACTAGCGGATATGAACACCGGGGAGCTGTTTTTT; cdr3_aa: CASSRRLADMNTGELFF; clone_size: -; d_call: TRBD2; v_call: TRBV7-8; j_call: TRBJ2-2
cdr3_nt: TGTGCCAGTAGTCCCCGCCGGAATCAGCCCCAGCATTTT; cdr3_aa: CASSPRRNQPQHF; clone_size: -; d_call: -; v_call: TRBV19; j_call: TRBJ1-5
cdr3_nt: TGTGCCAGCAGTTACAAGAAGCGGGCTAACTATGGCTACACCTTC; cdr3_aa: CASSYKKRANYGYTF; clone_size: once; d_call: -; v_call: TRBV6-2/TRBV6-3; j_call: TRBJ1-2
cdr3_nt: TGTGCCAGCAGATTAACCCTAGCGGGATACAATGAGCAGTTCTTC; cdr3_aa: CASRLTLAGYNEQFF; clone_size: -; d_call: TRBD2; v_call: TRBV7-9; j_call: TRBJ2-1
cdr3_nt: TGTGCCAGCAGTCAGGCAAGCGGGAGCTGGCAGTTCTTC; cdr3_aa: CASSQASGSWQFF; clone_size: -; d_call: TRBD2; v_call: TRBV6-6; j_call: TRBJ2-1
cdr3_nt: TGTGCCAGCAGCTTAAGCGGTAAACGCCCGGGGAGAAAGAACACTGAAGCTTTCTTT; cdr3_aa: CASSLSGKRPGRKNTEAFF; clone_size: -; d_call: -; v_call: TRBV7-3; j_call: TRBJ1-1
cdr3_nt: TGCGCCAGCAGCTGGGGGACAGGTATATCTAACTATGGCTACACCTTC; cdr3_aa: CASSWGTGISNYGYTF; clone_size: -; d_call: TRBD1; v_call: TRBV5-1; j_call: TRBJ1-2
cdr3_nt: TGTGCCACCAGCAGAGGACTTCAAGGTCCCCTCCACTTT; cdr3_aa: CATSRGLQGPLHF; clone_size: once; d_call: -; v_call: TRBV15; j_call: TRBJ1-6
cdr3_nt: TGTGCCAGCAGATCTTCGCGGACAGGTTGGCCCAACGAGCAGTACTTC; cdr3_aa: CASRSSRTGWPNEQYF; clone_size: -; d_call: TRBD1; v_call: TRBV2; j_call: TRBJ2-7
cdr3_nt: TGTGCCATCAGTGAGGGGGCGGGAAACACCATATATTTT; cdr3_aa: CAISEGAGNTIYF; clone_size: once; d_call: -; v_call: TRBV10-3; j_call: TRBJ1-3
cdr3_nt: TGTGCCAGCAGCTTTAGTAAACAGGATAGCAATCAGCCCCAGCATTTT; cdr3_aa: CASSFSKQDSNQPQHF; clone_size: -; d_call: -; v_call: TRBV7-2; j_call: TRBJ1-5
cdr3_nt: TGTGCCAGCAGCTCCGTTGCAGGGGTTGGCAATCAGCCCCAGCATTTT; cdr3_aa: CASSSVAGVGNQPQHF; clone_size: -; d_call: -; v_call: TRBV5-5; j_call: TRBJ1-5
cdr3_nt: TGTGCCAGCAGTCCCGGGACAGGGTACGAGCAGTACTTC; cdr3_aa: CASSPGTGYEQYF; clone_size: once; d_call: TRBD1; v_call: TRBV6-6; j_call: TRBJ2-7
cdr3_nt: TGTGCCAGCAGCTTAGCGCCGGATCAGCCCCAGCATTTT; cdr3_aa: CASSLAPDQPQHF; clone_size: -; d_call: -; v_call: TRBV7-8; j_call: TRBJ1-5